A selection of T cell receptor beta chains follows, all from one sample in a study of identical twins. TCRdb re-called the 5' RACE reads with MiXCR, one entry per CDR3 protein. The data contain 500,000 to 700,000 distinct CDR3 sequences, under 8.5% of them singletons. A further study also used this sample, focusing on yellow fever vaccine responses in identical twins.

Sequences were obtained from PBMCs. These receptors were taken from a young woman in good health. Each CDR3 is given with its conserved first and last residue. The order of the fields is D gene, V gene, J gene, CDR3 length, CDR3 protein. D genes are given only for firm matches.

.,TRBV20-1,TRBJ1-5,13,CSARTDSNQPQHF
.,TRBV5-5,TRBJ2-2,15,CASRPGGSDTGELFF
.,TRBV24-1,TRBJ1-5,19,CATSDLSWPAARGGQPQHF
TRBD1,TRBV11-3,TRBJ2-1,15,CASSSYRGWYNEQFF
.,TRBV5-1,TRBJ1-1,12,CASSLPNTEALF
TRBD2,TRBV29-1,TRBJ2-1,17,CSVLSGSGSTPYNEQFF
.,TRBV10-2,TRBJ2-2,13,CASTGGRAGELFF
.,TRBV28,TRBJ2-3,12,CGTSRWADTQYF
.,TRBV15,TRBJ1-1,14,CATSRDLGKAEAFF
TRBD2,TRBV5-1,TRBJ2-1,14,CASSPGLAINEQFF
TRBD2,TRBV10-3,TRBJ2-1,15,CAISERGLVYNEQFF
.,TRBV27,TRBJ2-3,20,CASSLSPPPRQGGPTDTQYF
TRBD2,TRBV3-1,TRBJ2-5,15,CASSQVGRGQETQYF
TRBD1,TRBV28,TRBJ2-3,16,CASSHSRDRDVDTQYF
.,TRBV20-1,TRBJ2-1,15,CSASRLARSDNEQFF
TRBD1,TRBV3-1,TRBJ2-3,17,CASSLPRTGANHARQYF
.,TRBV15,TRBJ1-5,19,CATSRENRRGLRLNQPQHF
.,TRBV29-1,TRBJ2-3,13,CSVEGRGQDTQYF
TRBD2,TRBV25-1,TRBJ2-1,15,CASSEGFSGISEQFF
.,TRBV12-3/TRBV12-4,TRBJ1-2,14,CASSSVEAGYGYTF
.,TRBV25-1,TRBJ2-1,14,CASSPWVRDNEQFF
TRBD1,TRBV11-2,TRBJ2-5,15,CASSLKGAGQETQYF
.,TRBV4-1,TRBJ1-1,17,CASSQKVGIAFGGEAFF
.,TRBV3-1,TRBJ1-2,12,CASSHDNYGYTF
TRBD1,TRBV29-1,TRBJ1-1,14,CSVTDPTGGNEAFF
.,TRBV5-1,TRBJ2-2,16,CASSLDPGSSTGELFF
.,TRBV5-1,TRBJ1-3,14,CASSLFEGRNTIYF
.,TRBV2,TRBJ2-1,16,CASSEIGAEPYNEQFF
TRBD1,TRBV25-1,TRBJ1-2,13,CASRADRGVGYTF
.,TRBV24-1,TRBJ1-2,14,CATSSGDSYYGYTF
.,TRBV7-9,TRBJ1-2,11,CASSLEYGYTF
TRBD1,TRBV2,TRBJ1-1,13,CASRDRGVTEAFF
.,TRBV14,TRBJ2-3,16,CASSPRTKDLTDTQYF
.,TRBV20-1,TRBJ2-5,15,CSARGGVLRGETQYF
TRBD2,TRBV13,TRBJ2-1,16,CASSLVRRRGGNEQFF
.,TRBV7-3,TRBJ1-6,13,CASSLEYNSPLHF
TRBD1,TRBV20-1,TRBJ2-7,12,CSAWDRAYEQYF
.,TRBV4-1,TRBJ2-1,15,CASSQSDSSYDEQFF
.,TRBV24-1,TRBJ2-3,15,CTTSDSRGLTDTQYF
.,TRBV7-9,TRBJ2-1,14,CASSWGVQVGEQFF
TRBD1,TRBV7-9,TRBJ1-2,14,CASSLAPGGDGYTF
TRBD2,TRBV2,TRBJ2-3,20,CASRSQGLAGVGGSTDTQYF
.,TRBV12-3/TRBV12-4,TRBJ2-5,14,CASSHITSWETQYF
.,TRBV4-1,TRBJ1-1,14,CASSLKGDTTEAFF